The 23 T cell receptor beta chains reported below all come from one sample, sequenced in a study of Graves' ophthalmopathy and Graves' hyperthyroidism. Amplification of TCR beta CDR3 regions used RNA transcripts. First-round RT-PCR used HTBI primers; second-round multiplex PCR followed. Each CDR3 protein is one row after TCRdb ran MiXCR on the multiplex PCR reads. The data contain over 500,000 distinct CDR3 sequences, 22% of them singletons. Sequencing used peripheral blood. The receptors were sampled from a woman aged 18 to 35 with stable Graves' hyperthyroidism. Some clones in this sample may be carry-over from other donors' samples.

The sample holds many counts of this clonotype. Its ends do not fully match the called genes, so a read error is possible. The V call is TRBV28, the J call TRBJ1-5; possible D gene TRBD1, 5 bases. Per the germline V gene, CDR1 is MDHEN and CDR2 is SYDVKM. CDR3 length equals 14 residues. The CDR3 reads CATRGGGSNQPPHF. The CDR3 bases are TGTGCCACCCGGGGGGGAGGAAGCAATCAGCCCCCGCATTTT.

The V and J genes are TRBV12-3 or TRBV12-4 and TRBJ2-5; 15 positions agree with TRBD2. V lost 3 bases, J lost 2 bases, and 4 bases stayed unmatched. This CDR3 spans 17 amino acids. The chain's CDR3 is CASSLGLAGGLQETQYF. The DNA of the CDR3 is TGTGCCAGCAGTTTGGGACTAGCGGGGGGACTTCAAGAGACCCAGTACTTC.

This clonotype showed up many times. The chain is built from TRBV7-9 and TRBJ1-5; possibly TRBD1 for D (6 bases). The germline gives CDR1 SEHNR, CDR2 FQNEAQ (reference sequence). V lost 3 bases and J lost 1, with 16 bases in between. This CDR3 contains 17 residues. The CDR3, as DNA: TGTGCCAGCAGCTTCACCAGAGACGGACAGAGCAATCAGCCCCAGCATTTT. Residues: CASSFTRDGQSNQPQHF.

The chain uses TRBV28 and TRBJ1-1, with 9 bases that match TRBD1. Looked up from germline, CDR1 is MDHEN and CDR2 is SYDVKM. The CDR3 consists of 16 residues. The junction had 8 bases not matched to a gene; V was cut back by 5 bases and J by 1 base. For the CDR3, the DNA is TGTGCCAGCAGTCGAGGGCCGGGACAGGGGAACACTGAAGCTTTCTTT. This gives the protein CASSRGPGQGNTEAFF. Full variable domain (rest looked up from reference TRBV28 and TRBJ1-1): DVKVTQSSRYLVKRTGEKVFLECVQDMDHENMFWYRQDPGLGLRLIYFSYDVKMKEKGDIPEGYSVSREKKERFSLILESASTNQTSMYLCASSRGPGQGNTEAFFGQGTRLTVV.

This clonotype showed up many times. This rearrangement joins TRBV29-1 to TRBJ2-5; 12 positions agree with TRBD2. CDR1 and CDR2 from the germline V gene are SQVTM and ANQGSEA. The V gene end was trimmed by 3 bases and the J gene end by 4 bases; junction bases not matched to a gene: 3. This CDR3 region has 14 residues. CDR3 sequence: CSVEPSGRVETQYF. As DNA, the CDR3 is TGCAGCGTTGAGCCTAGCGGGAGGGTAGAGACCCAGTACTTC.

This clonotype was recorded at least ten times. The chain has TRBV7-3 and TRBJ2-5; TRBD2 might be the D (6 bases). The CDR3 is 13 residues long. Germline V gene sequence: CDR1 SGHTA, CDR2 FQGTGA. Between the trimmed V and J ends, which lost 5 bases and 1 base, there was a span of 8 bases. The CDR3 here is CASSRDFQETQYF. The DNA of the CDR3 is TGTGCCAGCAGCCGGGACTTCCAAGAGACCCAGTACTTC.

V is TRBV6-1 and J is TRBJ2-7; no reliable D call. TRBJ2-4 explains the end of the DNA better; the J call may be wrong. The CDR3 covers 14 residues. Germline V gene lookup returns CDR1 MNHNS and CDR2 SASEGT. CDR3 in amino acids: CASSEEGYKNIQYF. As DNA, the CDR3 is TGTGCCAGCAGTGAAGAGGGTTACAAAAACATTCAGTACTTC.

This clonotype was found many times. The CDR3 DNA is TGTGCCAGCAGTTACACCTCCCCGGGAGTTAATTCACCCCTCCACTTT. It is translated as CASSYTSPGVNSPLHF. The genes are TRBV6-5 and TRBJ1-6; D gene ambiguous. Per the germline V gene, CDR1 is MNHEY and CDR2 is SVGAGI. V lost 2 bases, J lost 6 bases, and 14 bases lay in between. The CDR3 sequence is 16 residues long.

This clonotype was recorded many times. V gene TRBV10-1 combines with J gene TRBJ1-2, with 7 bases lining up with TRBD1. Trimming at V came to 3 bases and at J to 3 bases, leaving 1 base not matched to a gene. Germline assignment: CDR1 WNHNN and CDR2 SYGVQD (reference sequence). The CDR3 is 13 amino acids. CDR3 DNA: TGCGCCAGCAGTGATGACAGGGACTATGGCTACACCTTC. It is translated as CASSDDRDYGYTF.

There are many counts of this clonotype. This sequence joins TRBV12-3 or TRBV12-4 and TRBJ1-1; D uncertain. CDR3 length: 11 residues. Deletions cut 0 bases from V and 7 bases from J, with 3 bases between. This CDR3 reads CASSLANEAFF. Here the CDR3 DNA reads TGTGCCAGCAGTTTAGCTAATGAAGCTTTCTTT.

This clonotype was found many times. The V and J genes are TRBV30 and TRBJ1-1, with D perhaps TRBD1 (5 bases). The CDR3 is made up of 11 amino acids. The germline gives CDR1 GTSNPN, CDR2 SVGIG (reference sequence). V lost 4 bases and J 6 bases, leaving 9 bases between the germline ends. The CDR3 nucleotides read TGTGCCTGGACAAGGGGTTCTGAAGCTTTCTTT. This encodes CAWTRGSEAFF.

About this clonotype itself: The CDR3 carries no conserved terminal phenylalanine or tryptophan, so it likely arises from a read error. CDR3 in amino acids: CSARELAEHEQYY. The CDR3 nucleotides read TGCAGTGCTAGAGAACTAGCGGAACACGAGCAGTACTAC. The chain is built from TRBV20-1 and TRBJ2-7; 8 nucleotides line up with TRBD2. CDR3 length equals 13 residues. The junction had 3 bases not matched to a gene; V was cut back by 0 bases and J by 5 bases. Germline assignment: CDR1 DFQATT and CDR2 SNEGSKA (reference sequence).

This clonotype was detected ten times or more. The chain combines TRBV6-5 with TRBJ2-7; TRBD1 matches at 8 bases. This CDR3 is built from 15 residues. Germline V lookup: CDR1 MNHEY, CDR2 SVGAGI. Losses at the gene ends were 0 bases for V and 2 bases for J; bases not matched to a gene: 3. CDR3 residues: CASSYSTGAAYEQYF. The CDR3, as DNA: TGTGCCAGCAGTTACTCGACAGGGGCGGCCTACGAGCAGTACTTC.

This clonotype was observed many times. The V and J genes are TRBV11-2 and TRBJ2-2, with D perhaps matching TRBD1 (5 bases). Trimming stripped 5 bases from V and 10 bases from J, with 20 bases between. CDR3 length equals 15 residues. Per the germline V gene, CDR1 is SGHAT and CDR2 is FQNNGV. The CDR3 nucleotides are TGTGCCAGCAGCACTCCCCAGGGATCGTACCTGGAGCTGTTTTTT. Protein product: CASSTPQGSYLELFF.

The chain is built from TRBV11-2 and TRBJ2-5, with D perhaps TRBD2 (5 bases). V was shortened by 5 bases and J by 2 bases, with 15 bases between the two germline ends. Germline CDR1 SGHAT, CDR2 FQNNGV. The CDR3 totals 15 residues. DNA of the CDR3: TGTGCCAGCAGCCCCCCCGGGGATTATCAAGAGACCCAGTACTTC. The encoded protein is CASSPPGDYQETQYF.

The genes are TRBV5-1 and TRBJ1-6, with unresolved D. Trimming pared 0 bases from V and 0 bases from J, leaving 10 bases between. Germline-derived CDR1 and CDR2 are SGHRS and YFSETQ. The CDR3 sequence is 17 residues long. CDR3 nucleotide sequence: TGCGCCAGCAGCTTGGGTTACGGGAGCTCCTATAATTCACCCCTCCACTTT. Residues: CASSLGYGSSYNSPLHF.

This clonotype was recorded a few times. The V and J genes are TRBV18 and TRBJ2-2, with 9 positions matching TRBD1. Germline CDR1 reads KGHSH; CDR2 reads LQKENI. The CDR3 loop spans 16 amino acids. With V trimmed by 5 bases and J by 3 bases, 7 bases remained unmatched. As DNA, the CDR3 is TGTGCCAGCTCATCGTACAGGGGGCCTGACACCGGGGAGCTGTTTTTT. This codes for CASSSYRGPDTGELFF.

The sample holds many counts of this clonotype. This chain's CDR3 is CASSELDEQYF. The CDR3 DNA is TGTGCCAGCAGTGAATTGGACGAGCAGTACTTC. The rearrangement joins TRBV11-1 to TRBJ2-7; D not resolved. Germline V gene lookup returns CDR1 SGHAT and CDR2 FQDESV (reference sequence). The CDR3 has 11 amino acids. The V end lost 6 bases, the J end lost 5 bases, and 8 bases lay between the germline ends.

This clonotype was detected ten times or more. V is TRBV5-6 and J is TRBJ2-7, with 7 bases identical to TRBD2. Germline V lookup: CDR1 SGHDT, CDR2 YYEEEE. V dropped 5 bases and J dropped 3; count of bases not matched to a gene: 11. CDR3 length: 15 amino acids. The CDR3, as DNA: TGTGCCAGCAGTCCCGTGGGGGGGGGACTCTACGAGCAGTACTTC. Its translation is CASSPVGGGLYEQYF.

A few counts support this clonotype. A much larger clone lies one base from this, so it may be a read error. This rearrangement joins TRBV6-2 or TRBV6-3 to TRBJ2-2; 14 bases align to TRBD2. Germline V gene sequence: CDR1 MNHEY, CDR2 SVGEGT. The CDR3 loop spans 19 amino acids. The CDR3 protein is CASSYLGTSGSWGTGELCF. The CDR3 DNA reads as TGTGCCAGCAGTTACCTTGGGACTAGCGGGAGTTGGGGCACCGGGGAGCTGTGTTTT.

This clonotype was seen ten or more times. The chain couples TRBV24-1 to TRBJ2-2; D perhaps matches TRBD1 (6 bases). The germline CDR1 and CDR2 sequences are KGHDR and SFDVKD. The CDR3 contains 18 residues. V lost 1 base and J lost 5, with 19 bases in between. DNA of the CDR3: TGTGCCACCAGTGATTTAGGCAGAACCAGTCAGGGGACCGGGGAGCTGTTTTTT. Translation: CATSDLGRTSQGTGELFF.

This clonotype has only a few counts. The chain is built from TRBV15 and TRBJ1-5, with D possibly TRBD1 on 5 matching bases. V was clipped by 0 bases and J by 1 base, with 7 bases between them. Germline values: CDR1 LNHNV, CDR2 YYDKDF (reference sequence). CDR3 size: 15 residues. Written as DNA, the CDR3 is TGTGCCACCAGCAGAGATCGGGGGAGCAATCAGCCCCAGCATTTT. Protein product: CATSRDRGSNQPQHF.

There are a few counts of this clonotype. This chain links TRBV20-1 with TRBJ1-1; maybe TRBD1 (5 bases). CDR1 and CDR2 from the germline V gene are DFQATT and SNEGSKA (reference sequence). This CDR3 contains 12 residues. Trimming pared 5 bases from V and 2 bases from J, leaving 9 bases between. CDR3 sequence reads: CSAPGGNTEAFF. The CDR3 DNA reads as TGCAGTGCTCCGGGGGGAAACACTGAAGCTTTCTTT.